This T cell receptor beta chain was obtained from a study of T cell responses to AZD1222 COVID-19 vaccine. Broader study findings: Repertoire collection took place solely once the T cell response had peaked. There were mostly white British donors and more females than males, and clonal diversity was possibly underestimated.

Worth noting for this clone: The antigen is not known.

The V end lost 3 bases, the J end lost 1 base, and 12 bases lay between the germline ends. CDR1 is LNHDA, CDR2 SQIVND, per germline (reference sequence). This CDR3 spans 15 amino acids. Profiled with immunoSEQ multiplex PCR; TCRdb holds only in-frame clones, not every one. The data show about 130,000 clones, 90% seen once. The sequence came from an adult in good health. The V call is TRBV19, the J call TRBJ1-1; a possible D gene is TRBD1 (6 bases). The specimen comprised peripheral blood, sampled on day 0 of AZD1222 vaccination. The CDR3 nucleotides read TGTGCCAGTAGTATCGCCCCGGGACAGAACACTGAAGCTTTCTTT. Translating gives CASSIAPGQNTEAFF.